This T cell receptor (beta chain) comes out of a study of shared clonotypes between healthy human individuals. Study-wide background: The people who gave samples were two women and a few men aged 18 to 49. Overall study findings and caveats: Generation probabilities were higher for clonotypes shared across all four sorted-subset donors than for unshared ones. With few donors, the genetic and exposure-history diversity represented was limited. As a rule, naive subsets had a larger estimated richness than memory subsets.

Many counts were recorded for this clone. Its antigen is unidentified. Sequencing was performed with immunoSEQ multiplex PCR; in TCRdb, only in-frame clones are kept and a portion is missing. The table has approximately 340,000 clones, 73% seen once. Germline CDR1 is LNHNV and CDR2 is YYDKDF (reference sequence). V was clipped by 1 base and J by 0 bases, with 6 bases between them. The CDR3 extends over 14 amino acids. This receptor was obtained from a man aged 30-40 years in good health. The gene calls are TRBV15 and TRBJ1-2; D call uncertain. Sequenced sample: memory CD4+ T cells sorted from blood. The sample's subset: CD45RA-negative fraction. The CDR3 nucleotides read TGTGCCACCAGCAGAGGGGATTCTAACTATGGCTACACCTTC. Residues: CATSRGDSNYGYTF.